This T cell receptor (beta chain) was captured by sequencing in a study of blood T cells in healthy people across ages. This clonotype turned up a few times. Antigen specificity is unknown. PBMCs, at least 7 million per sample, were isolated. Study observations and caveats: Since the PBMCs were unsorted, naive and antigen-experienced cells could not be conclusively compared.

Next came a second PCR, run for about 6 to 12 cycles, which used a sample-barcoded 5' primer along with a J-beta primer mix. Each CDR3 protein is one row after TCRdb ran MiXCR on the 5' RACE reads. The sample has about 800,000 distinct CDR3 sequences, approximately 25% seen once. V lost 0 bases and J lost 11, with 14 bases in between. The length of the CDR3 is 15 residues. The sample also formed part of further work on T cells of mothers and their children.

This TCR was sampled from a boy aged 5-17 years in good health. Sequencing input: blood. The gene calls are TRBV12-3 or TRBV12-4 and TRBJ1-6; D is possibly TRBD1 (5 bases). The CDR3 sequence is CASSLARTNSPPLHF. CDR3 in DNA: TGTGCCAGCAGTTTAGCGAGGACAAACTCTCCACCCCTCCACTTT.